The TCR beta chain under discussion was sequenced for a study of CD8 T cells in Susac syndrome. V shed 2 bases and J shed 4 bases, with 9 bases lying between them. This CDR3 is 12 amino acids long. CDR1 is DFQATT and CDR2 is SNEGSKA in the germline V gene (reference sequence). With random hexamers, 0.5 to 1 ug RNA was reverse transcribed. TCRdb re-called the immunoSEQ multiplex PCR reads through MiXCR, storing one row per CDR3 protein. This sample has 20,000 to 25,000 distinct CDR3 sequences, with around 94% found just once. What was sequenced was CD8+ T cells from PBMCs. This chain joins TRBV20-1 and TRBJ2-7, with D unclear. The TCR was taken from a human donor in good health. The CDR3 DNA reads TGCAGTGCTAGACCCGAAGGATACGAGCAGTACTTC. It is translated as CSARPEGYEQYF.